This T cell receptor beta chain was obtained from a study of blood T cell repertoires in COVID-19. Overall study context: Nucleic acid was either cDNA or gDNA, and it came from T cells, B-cell-depleted T cells, or PBMCs.

Methods used by the authors: Reference gene primer amplification yielded estimated nucleated cell counts. Some clones are missing from TCRdb's copy, which holds only in-frame ones; the method was immunoSEQ multiplex PCR. D and trimming come from the DNA, and the V and J calls and clone size come from that table. This repertoire shows 120,000 to 150,000 clones, almost 80% found once; its top ten account for 8.6%. The sequenced sample was peripheral blood. The sequence came from a man aged 50-59 years with active or convalescent COVID-19.

The CDR3 spells CASSGSGAGELFF. In DNA form, the CDR3 reads TGTGCCAGCAGCGGATCCGGAGCCGGGGAGCTGTTTTTT. V usage is TRBV6-5 and J usage is TRBJ2-2; D uncertain. The CDR3 loop spans 13 amino acids. The germline CDR1 and CDR2 sequences are MNHEY and SVGAGI. V was cut by 6 bases and J by 6 bases, with 11 bases left in between.